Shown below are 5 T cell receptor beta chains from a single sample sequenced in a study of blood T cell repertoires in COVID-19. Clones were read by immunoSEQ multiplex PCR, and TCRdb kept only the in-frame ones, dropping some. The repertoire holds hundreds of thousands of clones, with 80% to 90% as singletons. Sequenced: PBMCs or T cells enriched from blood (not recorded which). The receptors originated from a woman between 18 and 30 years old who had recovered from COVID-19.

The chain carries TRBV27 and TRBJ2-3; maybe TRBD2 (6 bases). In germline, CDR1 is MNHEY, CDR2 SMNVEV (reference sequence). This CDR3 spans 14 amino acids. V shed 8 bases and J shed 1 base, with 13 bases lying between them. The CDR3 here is CASQVGGGTDTQYF. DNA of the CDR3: TGTGCCAGCCAGGTTGGCGGGGGCACAGATACGCAGTATTTT.

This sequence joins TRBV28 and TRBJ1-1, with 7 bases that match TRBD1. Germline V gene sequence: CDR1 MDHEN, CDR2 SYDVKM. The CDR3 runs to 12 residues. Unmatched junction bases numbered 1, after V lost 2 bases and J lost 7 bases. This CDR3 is CASSLRQGEAFF. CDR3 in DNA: TGTGCCAGCAGTTTACGACAGGGTGAAGCTTTCTTT.

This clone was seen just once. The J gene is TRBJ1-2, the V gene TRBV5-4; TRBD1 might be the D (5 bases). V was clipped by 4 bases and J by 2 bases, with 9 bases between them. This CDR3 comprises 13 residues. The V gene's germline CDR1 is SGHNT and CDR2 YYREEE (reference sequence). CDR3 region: CASSRDRNYGYTF. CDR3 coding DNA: TGTGCCAGCAGCAGAGACAGAAACTATGGCTACACCTTC.

The CDR3 region has the DNA TGTGCCAGCAGTGATCAGGGGGAAGGCTACGAGCAGTACTTC. As protein: CASSDQGEGYEQYF. The V gene is TRBV2, the J gene TRBJ2-7; 7 nucleotides line up with TRBD1. V lost 3 bases and J lost 3; bases outside the gene matches: 5. CDR3 length equals 14 residues. Germline V gene sequence: CDR1 SNHLY, CDR2 FYNNEI.

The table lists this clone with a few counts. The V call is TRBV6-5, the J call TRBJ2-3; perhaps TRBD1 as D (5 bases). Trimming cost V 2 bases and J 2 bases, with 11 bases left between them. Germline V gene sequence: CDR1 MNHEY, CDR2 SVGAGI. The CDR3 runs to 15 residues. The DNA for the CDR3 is TGTGCCAGCAGTTACGGACCGGACAACACAGATACGCAGTATTTT. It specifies CASSYGPDNTDTQYF.